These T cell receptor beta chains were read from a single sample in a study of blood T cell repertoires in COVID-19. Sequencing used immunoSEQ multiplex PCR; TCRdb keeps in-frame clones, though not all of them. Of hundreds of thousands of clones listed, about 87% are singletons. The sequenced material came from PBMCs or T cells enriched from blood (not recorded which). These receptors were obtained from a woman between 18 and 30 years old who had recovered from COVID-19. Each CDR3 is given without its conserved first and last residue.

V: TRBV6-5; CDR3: ASSYGDQPQH
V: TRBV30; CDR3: ACRGFGKRNTEAF
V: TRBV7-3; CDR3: ASSLGGNSYNEQF
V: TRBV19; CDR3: ASSTNPGQPIEKLF
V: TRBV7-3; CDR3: ASSLTPNSGEADTQY
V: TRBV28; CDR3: ASGAFSGQHNEKLF
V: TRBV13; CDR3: ASSLALAGGSYGNEQF
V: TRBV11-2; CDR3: ASSLVVSNYEQY
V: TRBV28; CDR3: ASRAGTTEDEQY
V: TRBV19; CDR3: ASSIQGKGEQY
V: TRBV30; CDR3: AWSFGLAGGPQY
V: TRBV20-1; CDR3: SASPGDTQY
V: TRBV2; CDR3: ASKVLSDPTIGGYT
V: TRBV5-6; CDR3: ASSLPAGLNSPLH
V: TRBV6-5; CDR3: ASASGSFGAPLH
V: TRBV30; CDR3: AWSWGPGWETGVLKLF
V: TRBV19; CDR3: ASSNRGYGYT
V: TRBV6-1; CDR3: ASSEAGPGRGRETQY
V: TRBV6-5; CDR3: ASSSRATGELF
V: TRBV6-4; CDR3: ASRMDREPDSPLH
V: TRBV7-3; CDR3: ASSHGDRADTQY
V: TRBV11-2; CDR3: ASSQGQDNEKLF
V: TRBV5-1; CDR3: ASSYTGDTEAF
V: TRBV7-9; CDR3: ASSERTGRRGPEAF
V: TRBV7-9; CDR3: ASTYTATGELF
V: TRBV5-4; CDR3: ASSIYGSNYGYT
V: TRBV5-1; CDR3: ASSLGGDSNQPQH
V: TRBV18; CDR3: ASSPFGVQNTEAF
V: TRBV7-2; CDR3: ASSFGGAGQETQY
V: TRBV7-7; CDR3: ASSLTSGTHQETQY
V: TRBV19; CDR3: ASSIAPSGGTEAF
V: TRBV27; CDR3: ASSMGGVSYEQY
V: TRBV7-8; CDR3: ASSSGLAGVVQF
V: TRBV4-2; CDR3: ASSAGVANSYEQY
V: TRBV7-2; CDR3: ASSFSRGSREAF
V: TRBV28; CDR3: ASSPVAGGYGYT
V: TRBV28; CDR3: ATASGGQDTQY
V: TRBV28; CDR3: ASATTGGFSGYT
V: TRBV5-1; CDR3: ASSLVGLAGPLTDTQY
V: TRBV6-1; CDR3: ASSETFGSGGYT
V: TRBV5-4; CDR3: ASSHHRGEKLF